The table lists the clone carrying this TCR beta chain with a few counts. Its antigen is still unknown. The data stem from a study of identical twins. The study's findings and limits: Beta out-of-frame twin sharing showed a weaker excess.

Template switching supplied a universal primer site; unique molecular identifiers were carried on the cDNA. Each CDR3 protein gets one entry after TCRdb re-called the 5' RACE reads with MiXCR. The sample contains 1.5 million to 2 million distinct CDR3 sequences, 32% of which appear only once. The specimen sequenced was cord blood. The sequence was obtained from a newborn girl in good health.

The CDR3 loop reads CASSDFSSYNSPLHF. Here the CDR3 DNA reads TGTGCCAGCAGTGACTTTAGCTCCTATAATTCACCCCTCCACTTT. V gene TRBV2 combines with J gene TRBJ1-6; D is undetermined. The CDR3 is 15 residues long. CDR1 is SNHLY and CDR2 is FYNNEI in the germline V gene. V was pared by 3 bases and J by 0 bases, with 6 bases between. Drawing the rest from reference TRBV2 and TRBJ1-6, the complete variable domain is EPEVTQTPSHQVTQMGQEVILRCVPISNHLYFYWYRQILGQKVEFLVSFYNNEISEKSEIFDDQFSVERPDGSNFTLKIRSTKLEDSAMYFCASSDFSSYNSPLHFGNGTRLTVT.